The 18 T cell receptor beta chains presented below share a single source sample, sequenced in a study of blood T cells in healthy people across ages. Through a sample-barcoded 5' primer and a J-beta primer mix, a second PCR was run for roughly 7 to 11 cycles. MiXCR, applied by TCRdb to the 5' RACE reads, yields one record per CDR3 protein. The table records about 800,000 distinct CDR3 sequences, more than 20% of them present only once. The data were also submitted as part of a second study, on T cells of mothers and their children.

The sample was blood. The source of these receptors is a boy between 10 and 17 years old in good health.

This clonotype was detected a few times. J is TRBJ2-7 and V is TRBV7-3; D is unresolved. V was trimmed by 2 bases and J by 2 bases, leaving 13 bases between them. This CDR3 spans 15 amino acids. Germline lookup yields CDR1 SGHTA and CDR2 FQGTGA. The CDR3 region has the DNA TGTGCCAGCAGCTTATTTCCAGCCCTGACCTACGAGCAGTACTTC. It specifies CASSLFPALTYEQYF.

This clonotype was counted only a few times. The CDR3 nucleotides are TGCGCCTGGAGTGGGGGGAAGTCCTCACCCCTCCACTTT. Residues: CAWSGGKSSPLHF. The chain joins TRBV5-1 to TRBJ1-6; D possibly corresponds to TRBD1 (5 bases). Germline V gene lookup returns CDR1 SGHRS and CDR2 YFSETQ. This CDR3 is built from 13 residues. The V and J ends lost 10 bases and 10 bases respectively, with 18 bases between them.

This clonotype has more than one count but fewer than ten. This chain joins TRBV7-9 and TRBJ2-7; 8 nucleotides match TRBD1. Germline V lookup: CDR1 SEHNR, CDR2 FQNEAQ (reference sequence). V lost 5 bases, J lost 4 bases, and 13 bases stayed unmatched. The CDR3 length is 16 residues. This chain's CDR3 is CASSPLTGVFFYEQYF. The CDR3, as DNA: TGTGCCAGCAGCCCGTTGACAGGGGTATTTTTTTACGAGCAGTACTTC.

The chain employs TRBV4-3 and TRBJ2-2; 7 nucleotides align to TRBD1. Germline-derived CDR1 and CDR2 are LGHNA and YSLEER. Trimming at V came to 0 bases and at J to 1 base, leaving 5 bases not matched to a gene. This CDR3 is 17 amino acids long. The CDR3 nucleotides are TGCGCCAGCAGCCAAGATCCTCACAGGGGGAACACCGGGGAGCTGTTTTTT. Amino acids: CASSQDPHRGNTGELFF.

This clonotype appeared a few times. The CDR3 sequence: CASSQEVYSLYEQYF. CDR3 DNA sequence: TGCGCCAGCAGCCAAGAGGTTTATTCGCTCTACGAGCAGTACTTC. The chain employs TRBV4-3 and TRBJ2-5; the D is unclear. The end of the DNA is better explained by TRBJ2-7, so the J call may be wrong. Germline V gene lookup returns CDR1 LGHNA and CDR2 YSLEER. The CDR3 has 15 amino acids.

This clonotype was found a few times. In DNA form, the CDR3 reads TGTGCCAGCAGTCCCAGATGGGGCTACAATGAGCAGTTCTTC. This codes for CASSPRWGYNEQFF. J is TRBJ2-1 and V is TRBV27; no firm D call. Germline assignment: CDR1 MNHEY and CDR2 SMNVEV (reference sequence). The CDR3 has 14 residues. V was trimmed by 5 bases and J by 3 bases, leaving 11 bases between them.

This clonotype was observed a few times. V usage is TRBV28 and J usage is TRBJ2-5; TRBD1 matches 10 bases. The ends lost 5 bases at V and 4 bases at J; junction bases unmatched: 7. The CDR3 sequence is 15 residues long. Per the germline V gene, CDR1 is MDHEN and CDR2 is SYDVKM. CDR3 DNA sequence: TGTGCCAGCAGTCGGGACAGGGGATTCCGAGAGACCCAGTACTTC. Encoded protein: CASSRDRGFRETQYF.

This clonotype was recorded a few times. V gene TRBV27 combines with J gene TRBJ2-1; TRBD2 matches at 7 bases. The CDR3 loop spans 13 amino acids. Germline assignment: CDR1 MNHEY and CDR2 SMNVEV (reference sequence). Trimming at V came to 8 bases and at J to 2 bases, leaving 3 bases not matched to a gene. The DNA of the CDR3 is TGTGCCAGCGCAAGCGGGGCCTACAATGAGCAGTTCTTC. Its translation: CASASGAYNEQFF.

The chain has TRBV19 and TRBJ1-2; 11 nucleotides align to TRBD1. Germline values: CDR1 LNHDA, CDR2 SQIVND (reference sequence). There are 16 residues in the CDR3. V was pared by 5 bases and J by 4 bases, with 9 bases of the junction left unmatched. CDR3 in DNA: TGTGCCAGTAGTGCGAGCTGGACAGGGGGCGGCTATGGCTACACCTTC. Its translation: CASSASWTGGGYGYTF.

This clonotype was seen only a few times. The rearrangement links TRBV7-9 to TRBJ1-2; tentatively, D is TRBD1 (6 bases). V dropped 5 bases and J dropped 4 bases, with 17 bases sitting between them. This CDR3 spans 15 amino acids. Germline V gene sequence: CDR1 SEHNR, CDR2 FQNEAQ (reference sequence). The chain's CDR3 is CASSQEGGRSYGYTF. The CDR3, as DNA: TGTGCCAGCAGCCAAGAAGGGGGAAGGTCCTATGGCTACACCTTC.

The CDR3 DNA sequence: TGTGCCAGCAGCGTAGCTCGCGGGGGCTCCTACAATGAGCAGTTCTTC. Amino acid sequence: CASSVARGGSYNEQFF. The chain has TRBV9 and TRBJ2-1, with 7 positions matching TRBD2. There are 16 residues in the CDR3. Germline V gene lookup returns CDR1 SGDLS and CDR2 YYNGEE. The trim removed 0 bases at V and 0 bases at J, leaving 3 bases unmatched.

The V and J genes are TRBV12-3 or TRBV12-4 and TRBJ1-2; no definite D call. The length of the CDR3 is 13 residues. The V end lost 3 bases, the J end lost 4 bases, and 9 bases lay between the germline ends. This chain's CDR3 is CASSLESIYGYTF. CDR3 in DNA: TGTGCCAGCAGTTTGGAAAGCATCTATGGCTACACCTTC.

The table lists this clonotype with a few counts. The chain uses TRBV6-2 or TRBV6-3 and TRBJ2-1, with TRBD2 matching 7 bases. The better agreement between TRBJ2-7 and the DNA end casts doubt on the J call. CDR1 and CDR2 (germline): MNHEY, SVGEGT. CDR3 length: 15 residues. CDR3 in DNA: TGTGCCAGCAGATTCCGGCCCCTAGCGGACCACGAGCAGTACTTC. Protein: CASRFRPLADHEQYF.

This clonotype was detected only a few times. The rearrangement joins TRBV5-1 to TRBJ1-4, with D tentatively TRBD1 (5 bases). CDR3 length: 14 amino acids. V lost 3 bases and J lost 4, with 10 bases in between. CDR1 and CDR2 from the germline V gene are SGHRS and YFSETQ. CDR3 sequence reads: CASSSRDLNEKLFF. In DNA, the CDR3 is TGCGCCAGCAGCTCCCGGGACCTTAATGAAAAACTGTTTTTT.

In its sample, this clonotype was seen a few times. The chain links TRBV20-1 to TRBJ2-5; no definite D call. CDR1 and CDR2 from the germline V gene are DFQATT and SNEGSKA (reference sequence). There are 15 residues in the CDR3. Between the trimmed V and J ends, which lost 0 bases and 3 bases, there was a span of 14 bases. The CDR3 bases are TGCAGTGCTAGAGATAGTTCGGCCTACAAAGAGACCCAGTACTTC. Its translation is CSARDSSAYKETQYF.

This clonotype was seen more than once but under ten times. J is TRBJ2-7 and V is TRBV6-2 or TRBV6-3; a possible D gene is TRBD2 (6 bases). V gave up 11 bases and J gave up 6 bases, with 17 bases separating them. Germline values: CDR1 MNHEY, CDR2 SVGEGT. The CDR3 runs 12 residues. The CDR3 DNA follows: TGTGCCTCCACCGGGAGTTCGGGCGAGCAGTACTTC. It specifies CASTGSSGEQYF.

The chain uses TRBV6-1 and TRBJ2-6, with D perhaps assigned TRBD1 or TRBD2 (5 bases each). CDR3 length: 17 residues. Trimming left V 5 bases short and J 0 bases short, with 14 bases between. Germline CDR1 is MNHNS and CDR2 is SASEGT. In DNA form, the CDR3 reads TGTGCCAGCAGTCCTCCGTGGGGGAGCTCTGGGGCCAACGTCCTGACTTTC. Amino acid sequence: CASSPPWGSSGANVLTF.

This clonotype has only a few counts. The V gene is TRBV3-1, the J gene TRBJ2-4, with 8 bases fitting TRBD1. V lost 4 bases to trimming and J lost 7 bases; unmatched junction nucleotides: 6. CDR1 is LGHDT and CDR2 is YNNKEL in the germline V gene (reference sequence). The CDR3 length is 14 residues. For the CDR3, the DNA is TGTGCCAGCAGCCTAATGGACAGGGCGAACATTCAGTACTTC. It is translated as CASSLMDRANIQYF.